Reported below is one T cell receptor beta chain. Synthesis of cDNA used 5'RACE (with 10-nucleotide random UMIs). Each sequencing run yielded over 160 million TCR-beta sequences from 15-18 subjects. TCRdb reanalysed the 5' RACE reads using MiXCR and keeps one entry per CDR3 protein. The sample has 65,000 to 90,000 distinct CDR3 sequences, 10% seen once. This CDR3 has 14 residues. J was trimmed by 3 bases and V by 4 bases; bases with no gene match: 8. Germline-derived CDR1 and CDR2 are DFQATT and SNEGSKA (reference sequence). The data are from a study of neurological immune-mediated disorders. For the unsorted libraries, 2 million PBMCs stored at -80 C served as input.

The chain joins TRBV20-1 to TRBJ1-2, with 7 bases that match TRBD1. Material for sequencing was PBMCs. This TCR was sampled from a man between 40 and 49 years old in good health. The CDR3: CSAIRQGTDYGYTF. CDR3 bases: TGCAGTGCTATCAGACAGGGTACGGACTATGGCTACACCTTC.